One and the same sample provided the 14 T cell receptor beta chains below, sequenced in a study of PD-L1 blockade in urothelial cancer. The time point denotes: pretreatment peripheral blood. Libraries were prepared by immunoSEQ multiplex PCR; TCRdb keeps only in-frame clonotypes and omits some of them. This sample has around 35,000 clones; approximately 87% occur once, and the top ten carry 15% to 18%. The specimen was PBMCs, collected around atezolizumab (anti-PD-L1) treatment. The receptors originated from a man between 60 and 70 years old with urothelial cancer.

This sequence joins TRBV9 and TRBJ2-3; D may be TRBD2 (6 bases). The length of the CDR3 is 16 residues. Trimming cost V 1 base and J 5 bases, with 17 bases left between them. Germline CDR1 is SGDLS and CDR2 is YYNGEE. Here the CDR3 reads CASSVLGRTIGDTQYF. For the CDR3, the DNA is TGTGCCAGCAGCGTACTCGGGAGAACGATCGGAGATACGCAGTATTTT.

The V gene is TRBV4-2, the J gene TRBJ2-5; 7 bases fit TRBD1. The J call is doubtful: the DNA matches TRBJ2-7 better. The CDR3 is 13 residues long. CDR1 is LGHNA and CDR2 is YNFKEQ in the germline V gene. Here the CDR3 reads CASSGQASYEQYF. CDR3 bases: TGTGCCAGCAGCGGACAGGCCTCCTACGAGCAGTACTTC.

This clone was picked up a small number of times. This chain links TRBV7-9 with TRBJ1-2, with D uncertain. This CDR3 has 13 residues. V shed 5 bases and J shed 8 bases, with 15 bases lying between them. In germline, CDR1 is SEHNR, CDR2 FQNEAQ (reference sequence). CDR3 DNA: TGTGCCAGCAGCCCCGGAGAAGCGCGGGGCTACACCTTC. This sequence encodes CASSPGEARGYTF.

This clone was detected only once. The V and J genes are TRBV9 and TRBJ2-2, with 9 positions matching TRBD2. V shed 0 bases and J 1 base; nucleotides not matched to a gene: 1. The CDR3 extends over 16 amino acids. From germline, CDR1 is SGDLS and CDR2 YYNGEE. The DNA of the CDR3 is TGTGCCAGCAGCGTAGGACTAGCGGAGAACACCGGGGAGCTGTTTTTT. Protein sequence: CASSVGLAENTGELFF.

The chain uses TRBV18 and TRBJ2-1, with 8 nucleotides matching TRBD2. Trimming took 2 bases from V and 5 from J; bases not matched to a gene: 11. Germline CDR1 KGHSH, CDR2 LQKENI. The CDR3 contains 17 residues. The CDR3 sequence is CASSPMSREALNNEQFF. In DNA form, the CDR3 reads TGTGCCAGCTCACCAATGTCGCGGGAGGCCCTCAACAATGAGCAGTTCTTC.

This rearrangement joins TRBV10-1 to TRBJ2-5; TRBD2 agrees at 7 bases. Per germline, CDR1 WNHNN and CDR2 SYGVQD (reference sequence). The CDR3 is 15 amino acids. Trimming removed 2 bases from V and 3 bases from J; junction bases left unmatched: 6. The CDR3 loop reads CASSEGGVGEETQYF. The CDR3 coding sequence is TGCGCCAGCAGTGAGGGGGGGGTCGGCGAAGAGACCCAGTACTTC.

The CDR3 DNA reads TGTGCCAGCAGCTTGGCGGACACCTACTACGAGCAGTACTTC. It yields the protein CASSLADTYYEQYF. The rearrangement links TRBV5-4 to TRBJ2-7, with D perhaps TRBD1 (5 bases). Germline V gene data show CDR1 as SGHNT and CDR2 as YYREEE (reference sequence). The CDR3 runs to 14 residues. V was pared by 0 bases and J by 3 bases, with 10 bases between.

V usage is TRBV19 and J usage is TRBJ1-4; D might be TRBD1 (6 bases). Germline CDR1 LNHDA, CDR2 SQIVND (reference sequence). V lost 0 bases and J 9 bases, leaving 11 bases between the germline ends. The CDR3 has 14 residues. The CDR3 protein is CASSIDIQGQKLFF. The CDR3 DNA is TGTGCCAGTAGTATAGACATACAGGGTCAAAAACTGTTTTTT.

The rearrangement uses TRBV4-3 and TRBJ2-1; TRBD1 matches 8 bases. J was trimmed by 7 bases and V by 0 bases; bases with no gene match: 8. The germline CDR1 and CDR2 sequences are LGHNA and YSLEER. This CDR3 region has 16 residues. CDR3 nucleotides: TGCGCCAGCAGCCAAGAACCCCACCGGACAGGGAATGAGCAGTTCTTC. Its protein is CASSQEPHRTGNEQFF.

In this sample, this clone turned up once. The V call is TRBV4-1, the J call TRBJ2-7; D is perhaps TRBD1 (6 bases). Deletions cut 1 base from V and 3 bases from J, with 13 bases between. CDR3 length equals 15 residues. The germline V gene encodes CDR1 MGHRA and CDR2 YSYEKL. CDR3 in DNA: TGCGCCAGCAGCCAAGTCCGGGACATGGTCTACGAGCAGTACTTC. This codes for CASSQVRDMVYEQYF.

This chain connects TRBV4-3 to TRBJ1-5; D remains unclear. The CDR3 is made up of 16 amino acids. Germline-derived CDR1 and CDR2 are LGHNA and YSLEER. V dropped 0 bases and J dropped 5 bases, with 14 bases sitting between them. CDR3 residues: CASSQDSVLGDQPQHF. The CDR3 DNA sequence: TGCGCCAGCAGCCAAGATAGTGTCCTGGGCGATCAGCCCCAGCATTTT.

The chain links TRBV30 to TRBJ1-2, with D possibly TRBD1 on 6 matching bases. The CDR3 is made up of 12 amino acids. Trimming removed 0 bases from V and 12 bases from J, with 14 bases in between. Germline values: CDR1 GTSNPN, CDR2 SVGIG (reference sequence). In nucleotides, the CDR3 is TGTGCCTGGAGTGTAGGCCAGGGGAAACACACCTTC. It specifies CAWSVGQGKHTF.

The genes are TRBV5-6 and TRBJ2-5, with TRBD2 matching over 10 bases. Germline V gene sequence: CDR1 SGHDT, CDR2 YYEEEE. The CDR3 loop spans 14 amino acids. Losses at the gene ends were 3 bases for V and 5 bases for J; bases not matched to a gene: 4. This CDR3 is CASSSSAGGETQYF. The CDR3 DNA follows: TGTGCCAGCAGCTCATCAGCGGGGGGGGAGACCCAGTACTTC.

The chain joins TRBV6-5 to TRBJ2-7, with 9 nucleotides matching TRBD1. Germline loops: CDR1 MNHEY, CDR2 SVGAGI. J gave up 7 bases and V 7 bases, and 14 bases lay outside the gene matches. CDR3 length: 15 amino acids. The CDR3 DNA is TGTGCCAGCACCGTCGACGGGACAGGGCCTAGGGAGCAGTACTTC. It encodes CASTVDGTGPREQYF.